The clone carrying this T cell receptor beta chain was seen more than once but under ten times. Method: immunoSEQ multiplex PCR; TCRdb's copy keeps in-frame clones and lacks some. The sample lists 200,000 to 300,000 clones, more than 85% seen once, with around 5.1% in the top ten. This entry is derived from a study of blood T cell repertoires in COVID-19. Study in general: COVID-19 samples collected from the United States, Italy and Spain covered acute and convalescent phases.

V was cut by 6 bases and J by 7 bases, with 21 bases left in between. From germline, CDR1 is MNHEY and CDR2 SVGAGI. CDR3 size: 15 residues. The sequence was obtained from a woman aged 60-75 years with COVID-19, enrolled during active disease. The sequenced sample was peripheral blood. The chain has TRBV6-5 and TRBJ1-2; possibly TRBD1 for D (5 bases). DNA for the CDR3: TGTGCCAGCAGCGGACGGGGGGTGATCCCGGGTGGCTACACCTTC. It yields the protein CASSGRGVIPGGYTF.